This T cell receptor (beta chain) was captured by sequencing in a study of shared clonotypes between healthy human individuals. Using immunoSEQ multiplex PCR, the repertoire was profiled, and TCRdb retains in-frame clones only, with some absent. The sample shows under 650,000 clones, 90% to 97% of them seen only once. Sequencing was performed on naive CD4+ T cells sorted from blood. The subset denotes: CD45RA+ positively selected. The source of this sequence is a woman aged 25 to 39 in good health.

This chain's CDR3 is CAISETASPAQYF. The CDR3, as DNA: TGTGCCATCAGTGAGACAGCCTCCCCGGCGCAGTACTTC. The gene calls are TRBV10-3 and TRBJ2-7; no firm D call. Looked up from germline, CDR1 is ENHRY and CDR2 is SYGVKD. Trimming took 2 bases from V and 9 from J, leaving 14 bases between them. There are 13 residues in the CDR3.